The entry below describes one TCR beta chain. Its antigen remains unknown. This entry comes from a study of shared clonotypes between healthy human individuals. Notes on the study in general: Among non-shared clonotypes, generation probabilities were lower than among those shared by all four donors. Memory subsets had estimated richness that was generally smaller than that of naive subsets.

The genomic DNA of each subset was split evenly across several immunoSEQ plates. The data were produced by immunoSEQ multiplex PCR, yet TCRdb's version contains in-frame clones alone and is incomplete. The data hold around 2.1 million clones, with 90% to 95% observed a single time. This CDR3 region has 12 residues. Germline values: CDR1 SQVTM, CDR2 ANQGSEA. With V trimmed by 4 bases and J by 9 bases, 5 bases remained unmatched. Terminally differentiated effector memory CD45RA+ cells were left out of the naive CD8 fraction, which was CD45RO-negative and positively selected for CCR7. This receptor was obtained from a man between 18 and 35 years old in good health. Some clones in this sample may be carry-over from other donors' samples. Sequencing was done on a sample of naive CD8+ T cells from PBMCs. The chain couples TRBV29-1 to TRBJ2-2; 7 bases map to TRBD1. The CDR3 bases are TGCAGCGTTGCGACAGGGTACCGGGAGCTGTTTTTT. Translating it yields CSVATGYRELFF.